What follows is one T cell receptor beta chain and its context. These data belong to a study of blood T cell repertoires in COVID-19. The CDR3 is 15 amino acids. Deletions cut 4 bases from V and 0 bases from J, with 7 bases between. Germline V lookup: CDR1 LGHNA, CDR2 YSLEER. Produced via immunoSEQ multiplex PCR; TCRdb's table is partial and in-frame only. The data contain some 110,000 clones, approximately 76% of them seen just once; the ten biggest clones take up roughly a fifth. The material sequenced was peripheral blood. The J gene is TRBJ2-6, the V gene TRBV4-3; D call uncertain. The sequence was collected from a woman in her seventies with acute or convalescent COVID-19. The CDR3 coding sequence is TGCGCCAGCAGCCCCCGGTCCTCTGGGGCCAACGTCCTGACTTTC. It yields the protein CASSPRSSGANVLTF.